The entry below gives a single TCR beta chain sequence along with its context. Its target is unknown. The repertoire was sequenced with immunoSEQ multiplex PCR; TCRdb's copy has only in-frame clones and lacks some. The sample holds some 82,000 clones, around 93% seen once. V was pared by 2 bases and J by 6 bases, with 8 bases of the junction left unmatched. CDR3 length equals 16 residues. The germline gives CDR1 SGHTA, CDR2 FQGTGA. The sample comes from a study of human versus mouse CDR3 diversity and MHC coevolution. Overall study findings and caveats: Roughly 6 MHC II alleles selected the human T cells.

The gene calls are TRBV7-3 and TRBJ2-1; 9 nucleotides agree with TRBD2. The sequencing input was naive CD4+ T cells from blood. Subset specified: CD45RO-negative CD62L-positive naive CD4 T cells. This TCR came from a person between 25 and 69 years old in good health. CDR3 in DNA: TGTGCCAGCAGCTTATTCCTAGCGGGGCCACCCAATGAGCAGTTCTTC. Amino acid sequence: CASSLFLAGPPNEQFF.